These 16 T cell receptor beta chains share one sample of origin, sequenced in a study of shared clonotypes between healthy human individuals. Using immunoSEQ multiplex PCR, the repertoire was profiled, and TCRdb retains in-frame clones only, with some absent. This table has 2 million to 3 million clones, 93% appearing once. Sequencing was carried out using naive CD4+ T cells from PBMCs. The subset denotes: CD45RA+ positively selected. Receptor source: a young man in good health. Some clones in this sample may be carry-over from other donors' samples.

The chain carries TRBV10-3 and TRBJ1-1; 8 positions agree with TRBD1. This CDR3 comprises 14 residues. Germline-derived CDR1 and CDR2 are ENHRY and SYGVKD. Unmatched junction bases numbered 8, after V lost 10 bases and J lost 1 base. In DNA form, the CDR3 reads TGTGCCACCCATGCCGGGACAGGGAACACTGAAGCTTTCTTT. It yields the protein CATHAGTGNTEAFF.

The chain is built from TRBV10-3 and TRBJ2-3; D is unresolved. Germline V gives CDR1 ENHRY, CDR2 SYGVKD. The CDR3 runs 16 residues. V lost 0 bases, J lost 2 bases, and 12 bases lay in between. This CDR3 is CAISESTRRTTDTQYF. The CDR3 DNA is TGTGCCATCAGTGAGTCGACGCGTAGGACCACAGATACGCAGTATTTT.

CDR3: CASSEALVYYEQYF. The CDR3 DNA reads TGTGCCAGCAGTGAAGCGTTGGTGTACTACGAGCAGTACTTC. This chain uses TRBV6-1 with TRBJ2-7; the D is unclear. Trimming stripped 0 bases from V and 3 bases from J, with 9 bases between. Germline loops: CDR1 MNHNS, CDR2 SASEGT. CDR3 length: 14 residues.

This chain uses TRBV6-6 with TRBJ2-6, with D perhaps matching TRBD1 (6 bases). V lost 6 bases, J lost 4 bases, and 10 bases lay in between. CDR1 is MNHNY, CDR2 SVGAGI, per germline (reference sequence). The CDR3 is 14 residues long. CDR3 bases: TGTGCCAGCAGACAGGGTACCGGGGCCAACGTCCTGACTTTC. Protein sequence: CASRQGTGANVLTF.

This clone was observed a few times. This chain connects TRBV7-9 to TRBJ1-1; D remains ambiguous. Germline V gives CDR1 SEHNR, CDR2 FQNEAQ (reference sequence). The CDR3 runs to 13 residues. Trimming left V 3 bases short and J 6 bases short, with 11 bases between. The CDR3 nucleotides are TGTGCCAGCAGCTTTAGTGTCCGGGCTGAAGCTTTCTTT. This gives the protein CASSFSVRAEAFF.

This clone was seen only once. V and J are TRBV5-1 and TRBJ2-5; 7 bases are a match to TRBD1. Germline V lookup: CDR1 SGHRS, CDR2 YFSETQ. CDR3 size: 15 residues. With 4 bases clipped from V and 2 bases from J, the junction kept 8 bases outside the gene matches. Here the CDR3 DNA reads TGCGCCAGCAGCCTGCAACCGGGACAGCAAGAGACCCAGTACTTC. This codes for CASSLQPGQQETQYF.

The chain links TRBV5-1 to TRBJ1-3, with no clear D. CDR1 SGHRS and CDR2 YFSETQ come from the germline V gene. Trimming took off 4 bases at V and 0 bases at J, with 11 bases between the two ends. CDR3 length equals 15 residues. The chain's CDR3 is CASSPGRTSGNTIYF. The DNA for the CDR3 is TGCGCCAGCAGCCCAGGACGGACCTCTGGAAACACCATATATTTT.

This clone has a single count. The J gene is TRBJ1-4, the V gene TRBV29-1; 8 nucleotides line up with TRBD1. Germline assignment: CDR1 SQVTM and CDR2 ANQGSEA. Trimming cost V 6 bases and J 0 bases; bases outside gene matches: 9. The CDR3 has 16 residues. The CDR3 DNA sequence: TGCAGCGTGCGGACGGGACAGGTTGCAACTAATGAAAAACTGTTTTTT. Translating it yields CSVRTGQVATNEKLFF.

V and J are TRBV12-2 and TRBJ2-3; TRBD2, as called in the table, went unchecked against the DNA. TRBV12-2 is a recognized pseudogene. The CDR3 covers 9 residues. CDR3 sequence reads: CASRRRRYF. The CDR3 nucleotides read TGTGCAAGTCGCCGGAGACGGTATTTT.

The chain carries TRBV29-1 and TRBJ2-7; TRBD2 matches 15 bases. CDR1 is SQVTM, CDR2 ANQGSEA, per germline. This CDR3 comprises 14 residues. The junction had 4 bases not matched to a gene; V was cut back by 7 bases and J by 3 bases. CDR3 protein: CSAMGLAGGYEQYF. CDR3 nucleotides: TGCAGCGCTATGGGACTAGCGGGAGGCTACGAGCAGTACTTC.

This clone was found once. This chain links TRBV28 with TRBJ2-1; D may be TRBD1 or TRBD2 (5 bases each). CDR1 and CDR2 (germline): MDHEN, SYDVKM. This CDR3 has 13 residues. Trimming pared 6 bases from V and 3 bases from J, leaving 9 bases between. CDR3 sequence reads: CASREGYYNEQFF. CDR3 nucleotides: TGTGCCAGCAGAGAGGGGTACTACAATGAGCAGTTCTTC.

The genes are TRBV6-1 and TRBJ2-6; D is unclear. V was shortened by 9 bases and J by 6 bases, with 9 bases between the two germline ends. Germline CDR1 MNHNS, CDR2 SASEGT. CDR3 size: 12 residues. The CDR3 loop reads CASLHPANVLTF. CDR3 nucleotide sequence: TGTGCCAGTCTACATCCGGCCAACGTCCTGACTTTC.

This clone was detected a few times. The chain combines TRBV30 with TRBJ1-1, with D possibly TRBD1 on 5 matching bases. The V end was cut by 2 bases, the J end by 5 bases, with 12 bases between. The CDR3 is made up of 13 amino acids. Per the germline V gene, CDR1 is GTSNPN and CDR2 is SVGIG (reference sequence). CDR3 DNA sequence: TGTGCCTGGAGTTCCCAGGGAAAGACTGAAGCTTTCTTT. This gives the protein CAWSSQGKTEAFF.

The rearrangement uses TRBV28 and TRBJ2-1; 11 positions agree with TRBD2. Per germline, CDR1 MDHEN and CDR2 SYDVKM. The CDR3 is 15 amino acids. After removal of 4 bases from V and 7 bases from J, the junction contained 6 bases not matched to a gene. The CDR3 sequence is CASSYTSGSKNEQFF. CDR3 nucleotides: TGTGCCAGCAGTTATACTAGCGGGAGTAAGAATGAGCAGTTCTTC.

This chain links TRBV7-2 with TRBJ2-3; D is unclear. Trimming pared 6 bases from V and 4 bases from J, leaving 17 bases between. Germline CDR1 SGHTA, CDR2 FQGNSA. This CDR3 spans 15 amino acids. The CDR3 here is CASRGISGGPDTQYF. The DNA for the CDR3 is TGTGCCAGCAGGGGAATATCGGGCGGCCCAGATACGCAGTATTTT.

In the case of this clone: This same CDR3 is encoded by further DNA sequences in the sample. This chain uses TRBV20-1 with TRBJ1-2; D not certain. V was clipped by 6 bases and J by 2 bases, with 7 bases between them. Germline lookup yields CDR1 DFQATT and CDR2 SNEGSKA (reference sequence). There are 11 residues in the CDR3. CDR3 region: CSASGNYGYTF. DNA of the CDR3: TGCAGTGCGAGTGGGAACTATGGCTACACCTTC.